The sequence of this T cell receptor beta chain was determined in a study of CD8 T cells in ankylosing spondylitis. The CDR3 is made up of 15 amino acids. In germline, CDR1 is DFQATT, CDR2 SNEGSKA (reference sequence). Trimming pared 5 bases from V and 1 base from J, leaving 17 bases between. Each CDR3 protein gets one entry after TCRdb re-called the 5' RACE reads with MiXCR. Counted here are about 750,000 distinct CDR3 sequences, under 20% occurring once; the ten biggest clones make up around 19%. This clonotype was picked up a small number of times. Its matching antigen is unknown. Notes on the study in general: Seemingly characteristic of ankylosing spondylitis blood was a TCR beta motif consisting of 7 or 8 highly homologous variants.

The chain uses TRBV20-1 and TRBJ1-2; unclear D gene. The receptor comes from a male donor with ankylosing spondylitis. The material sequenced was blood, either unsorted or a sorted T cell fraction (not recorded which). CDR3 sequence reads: CSAASGPSNNYGYTF. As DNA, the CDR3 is TGCAGTGCTGCATCGGGCCCATCGAATAACTATGGCTACACCTTC.